The 30 T cell receptor beta chains below come from one sample, sequenced in a study of T-cell memory formation after mild COVID-19. TCRdb reprocessed the 5' RACE reads with MiXCR, giving one entry per CDR3 protein. The table lists about 130,000 distinct CDR3 sequences, about 6% of them singletons. The sequencing input was PBMCs or a T cell subset sorted from them (not recorded which). These receptors originate from an adult woman who had mild COVID-19 (a few samples of this study predate the infection). Cell type and time point are not known.

V is TRBV9 and J is TRBJ1-1; maybe TRBD1 (5 bases). Germline V gene lookup returns CDR1 SGDLS and CDR2 YYNGEE. Trimming left V 0 bases short and J 7 bases short, with 10 bases between. This CDR3 has 13 residues. CDR3 bases: TGTGCCAGCAGCGTAGAAGGGAGGGGTGAAGCTTTCTTT. This translates into CASSVEGRGEAFF.

The chain couples TRBV24-1 to TRBJ1-1; D is unresolved. CDR3 size: 12 residues. Germline-derived CDR1 and CDR2 are KGHDR and SFDVKD. Deletions cut 9 bases from V and 6 bases from J, with 13 bases between. For the CDR3, the DNA is TGTGCCACCCTCCGGGGATCGCCTGAAGCTTTCTTT. It codes for CATLRGSPEAFF.

The table lists this clonotype with many counts. J is TRBJ2-3 and V is TRBV5-1, with D perhaps given as TRBD1 or TRBD2 (6 bases each). Trimming removed 2 bases from V and 2 bases from J, with 15 bases in between. CDR1 and CDR2 from the germline V gene are SGHRS and YFSETQ. The CDR3 has 16 amino acids. CDR3 DNA sequence: TGCGCCAGCAGCTTCGAGGGGGGCCCCTACACAGATACGCAGTATTTT. Encoded protein: CASSFEGGPYTDTQYF.

This clonotype was found many times. This chain uses TRBV20-1 with TRBJ1-5, with TRBD1 matching 8 bases. V lost 6 bases, J lost 4 bases, and 8 bases stayed unmatched. This CDR3 region has 14 residues. Germline V CDR1 and CDR2: DFQATT, SNEGSKA (reference sequence). CDR3: CSALARQGNQPQHF. Written as DNA, the CDR3 is TGCAGTGCGCTTGCAAGACAGGGGAATCAGCCCCAGCATTTT.

The chain carries TRBV4-2 and TRBJ2-1; TRBD2 agrees at 7 bases. Germline CDR1 is LGHNA and CDR2 is YNFKEQ. This CDR3 has 14 residues. Trimming took 1 base from V and 4 from J; bases not matched to a gene: 1. The CDR3, as DNA: TGTGCCAGCAGCCAAGGCGGGGGATACAATGAGCAGTTCTTC. Translating gives CASSQGGGYNEQFF.

The V gene is TRBV4-2, the J gene TRBJ2-1; D remains unclear. Germline values: CDR1 LGHNA, CDR2 YNFKEQ. The CDR3 covers 15 residues. Trimming shortened V by 2 bases and J by 5 bases, and 13 bases separated the two germline ends. DNA of the CDR3: TGTGCCAGCAGCCAAAGACCGAGTGGGGACAATGAGCAGTTCTTC. Translation: CASSQRPSGDNEQFF.

This clonotype was observed a few times. The chain recombines TRBV3-1 with TRBJ1-4; TRBD1 is a possible D gene (5 bases). The V gene lost 1 base and the J gene lost 2 bases, with 11 bases spanning the gap. Germline values: CDR1 LGHDT, CDR2 YNNKEL (reference sequence). The CDR3 is made up of 16 amino acids. CDR3 sequence: CASSQASGGTNEKLFF. CDR3 nucleotides: TGTGCCAGCAGCCAAGCATCGGGGGGGACTAATGAAAAACTGTTTTTT.

At least ten counts were recorded for this clonotype. The chain has TRBV7-6 and TRBJ2-5; D is unresolved. This CDR3 is 15 amino acids long. V lost 5 bases, J lost 1 base, and 14 bases lay in between. Germline CDR1 is SGHVS and CDR2 is FNYEAQ. This CDR3 reads CASSPTAGTQETQYF. The CDR3 DNA sequence: TGTGCCAGCAGCCCAACCGCAGGAACCCAAGAGACCCAGTACTTC.

This clonotype has more than one count but fewer than ten. This chain connects TRBV15 to TRBJ1-3; 11 bases line up with TRBD1. V lost 5 bases, J lost 7 bases, and 4 bases stayed unmatched. The CDR3 runs 14 residues. CDR1 is LNHNV and CDR2 is YYDKDF in the germline V gene (reference sequence). In DNA, the CDR3 is TGTGCCACCAGCTTACGGACAGGGGGCAACACCATATATTTT. It specifies CATSLRTGGNTIYF.

This clonotype was seen more than once but under ten times. The chain carries TRBV12-3 or TRBV12-4 and TRBJ1-5, with D unclear. This CDR3 has 16 amino acids. The V and J ends lost 1 base and 1 base respectively, with 11 bases between them. CDR3: CASSLGGYGSNQPQHF. The CDR3 DNA reads as TGTGCCAGCAGTTTAGGGGGATACGGGAGCAATCAGCCCCAGCATTTT.

There are a few counts of this clonotype. The chain has TRBV21-1 and TRBJ2-3; TRBD1 was called by the table and not checked on the DNA. TRBV21-1 is recorded as a pseudogene. This CDR3 has 16 amino acids. The DNA for the CDR3 is TGTGCCAGCAGATCCGGGACAGCACCTAGCACAGATACGCAGTATTTT. This encodes CASRSGTAPSTDTQYF.

This clonotype was seen many times. CDR3 sequence: CSASLGGPNTEAFF. The CDR3 bases are TGCAGTGCTAGTTTGGGGGGTCCGAACACTGAAGCTTTCTTT. This chain links TRBV20-1 with TRBJ1-1; a possible D gene is TRBD1 (5 bases). There are 14 residues in the CDR3. V shed 3 bases and J shed 1 base, with 12 bases lying between them. The germline V gene encodes CDR1 DFQATT and CDR2 SNEGSKA (reference sequence).

This clonotype was seen a handful of times. This chain links TRBV20-1 with TRBJ2-1, with D maybe TRBD2 (6 bases). V was clipped by 3 bases and J by 9 bases, with 9 bases between them. The CDR3 sequence is 11 residues long. Germline CDR1 is DFQATT and CDR2 is SNEGSKA (reference sequence). The CDR3 spells CSASRRGEQFF. The CDR3, as DNA: TGCAGTGCTAGCCGGCGGGGTGAGCAGTTCTTC.

This clonotype was observed a handful of times. The chain recombines TRBV5-1 with TRBJ2-2; 14 nucleotides match TRBD2. This CDR3 contains 18 residues. Germline V CDR1 and CDR2: SGHRS, YFSETQ. V trimming: 3 bases; J trimming: 6 bases; junction bases outside the gene matches: 10. CDR3: CASSSGLAGDGVSGELFF. The DNA for the CDR3 is TGCGCCAGCAGCTCGGGACTAGCGGGAGACGGGGTCTCCGGGGAGCTGTTTTTT.

The rearrangement links TRBV9 to TRBJ2-3; TRBD2 is a possible D gene (6 bases). V was shortened by 1 base and J by 2 bases, with 11 bases between the two germline ends. The V gene's germline CDR1 is SGDLS and CDR2 YYNGEE. This CDR3 region has 15 residues. CDR3 region: CASSVLSGATDTQYF. The CDR3 DNA reads as TGTGCCAGCAGCGTACTTTCGGGAGCCACAGATACGCAGTATTTT.

This clonotype was counted only a few times. This chain connects TRBV7-3 to TRBJ2-5; no firm D call. Trimming pared 6 bases from V and 4 bases from J, leaving 12 bases between. Germline CDR1 and CDR2: SGHTA and FQGTGA. The CDR3 extends over 13 amino acids. This chain's CDR3 is CASSLRLGETQYF. CDR3 nucleotides: TGTGCCAGCAGTTTACGGTTGGGAGAGACCCAGTACTTC.

There are a few counts of this clonotype. The genes are TRBV12-3 or TRBV12-4 and TRBJ2-3; TRBD1 matches at 9 bases. The CDR3 is 15 amino acids. V shed 7 bases, J shed 1 base, and the junction held 6 bases outside the gene matches. The CDR3: CASTGQGLGTDTQYF. CDR3 in DNA: TGTGCCAGCACCGGACAGGGGCTGGGCACAGATACGCAGTATTTT.

The chain is built from TRBV7-9 and TRBJ2-3, with 14 bases fitting TRBD2. CDR1 and CDR2 from the germline V gene are SEHNR and FQNEAQ (reference sequence). The V and J ends lost 6 bases and 2 bases, in that order; junction bases with no gene match: 10. The CDR3 is made up of 18 amino acids. The DNA of the CDR3 is TGTGCCAGCAGAAAACCCGGGACTAGCGGGGGATTCACAGATACGCAGTATTTT. Its translation is CASRKPGTSGGFTDTQYF. The full variable domain, its missing parts supplied by reference TRBV7-9 and TRBJ2-3, is DTGVSQNPRHKITKRGQNVTFRCDPISEHNRLYWYRQTLGQGPEFLTYFQNEAQLEKSRLLSDRFSAERPKGSFSTLEIQRTEQGDSAMYLCASRKPGTSGGFTDTQYFGPGTRLTVL.

The chain joins TRBV7-2 to TRBJ1-3; 7 nucleotides align to TRBD1. With 3 bases clipped from V and 2 bases from J, the junction kept 7 bases outside the gene matches. CDR1 is SGHTA, CDR2 FQGNSA, per germline. The CDR3 is 16 residues long. The CDR3 DNA follows: TGTGCCAGCAGCTTGACAGGGATCGTAGCTGGAAACACCATATATTTT. This translates into CASSLTGIVAGNTIYF.

In its sample, this clonotype was seen many times. The chain recombines TRBV24-1 with TRBJ2-1; D not certain. Deletions cut 3 bases from V and 8 bases from J, with 7 bases between. This CDR3 has 12 residues. The germline gives CDR1 KGHDR, CDR2 SFDVKD. The CDR3 spells CATSDDVDEQFF. The CDR3 region has the DNA TGTGCCACCAGTGATGATGTGGATGAGCAGTTCTTC.

This clonotype showed up many times. V and J are TRBV4-2 and TRBJ2-2, with D possibly being TRBD1 or TRBD2 (5 bases each). The CDR3 has 15 amino acids. Germline lookup yields CDR1 LGHNA and CDR2 YNFKEQ. V shed 4 bases and J shed 4 bases, with 13 bases lying between them. The CDR3 is CASSRTGTSTGELFF. For the CDR3, the DNA is TGTGCCAGCAGCCGGACCGGGACCTCCACCGGGGAGCTGTTTTTT.

The chain links TRBV12-3 or TRBV12-4 to TRBJ1-6; possibly TRBD1 for D (5 bases). The CDR3 has 15 amino acids. Trimming left V 6 bases short and J 0 bases short, with 9 bases between. The CDR3 region is CASRPGGSYNSPLHF. The CDR3 bases are TGTGCCAGCAGACCCGGGGGCTCCTATAATTCACCCCTCCACTTT.

The gene calls are TRBV20-1 and TRBJ2-2; 7 bases are a match to TRBD1. J gave up 6 bases and V 0 bases, and 10 bases lay outside the gene matches. CDR3 size: 16 residues. CDR1 is DFQATT and CDR2 is SNEGSKA in the germline V gene (reference sequence). The DNA of the CDR3 is TGCAGTGCTAGAGACCATTGGGGGCAGGGGGCCGGGGAGCTGTTTTTT. As protein: CSARDHWGQGAGELFF.

This clonotype was detected ten times or more. The chain carries TRBV10-3 and TRBJ1-1; D gene unclear. This CDR3 comprises 12 residues. Trimming cost V 7 bases and J 5 bases, with 11 bases left between them. The V gene's germline CDR1 is ENHRY and CDR2 SYGVKD. In DNA, the CDR3 is TGTGCCATCAAACATCCGGGAACTGAAGCTTTCTTT. It is translated as CAIKHPGTEAFF.

This clonotype has at least ten counts. The gene calls are TRBV18 and TRBJ2-7; D is unresolved. CDR1 and CDR2 (germline): KGHSH, LQKENI. This CDR3 spans 13 amino acids. Trimming cost V 0 bases and J 1 base, with 4 bases left between them. The CDR3 is CASSPPLSYEQYF. CDR3 bases: TGTGCCAGCTCACCACCATTATCCTACGAGCAGTACTTC.

The chain joins TRBV7-9 to TRBJ1-3, with D possibly being TRBD1 (5 bases). The CDR3 extends over 14 amino acids. V was clipped by 5 bases and J by 6 bases, with 14 bases between them. Per the germline V gene, CDR1 is SEHNR and CDR2 is FQNEAQ (reference sequence). The chain's CDR3 is CASSPPGGVNTIYF. DNA for the CDR3: TGTGCCAGCAGCCCTCCTGGGGGGGTAAACACCATATATTTT. Looking up the rest from reference TRBV7-9 and TRBJ1-3 gives the full variable domain: DTGVSQNPRHKITKRGQNVTFRCDPISEHNRLYWYRQTLGQGPEFLTYFQNEAQLEKSRLLSDRFSAERPKGSFSTLEIQRTEQGDSAMYLCASSPPGGVNTIYFGEGSWLTVV.

The rearrangement uses TRBV7-2 and TRBJ2-5; TRBD1 is a possible D gene (6 bases). CDR3 size: 13 residues. CDR1 and CDR2 (germline): SGHTA, FQGNSA. V lost 1 base, J lost 10 bases, and 13 bases lay in between. The CDR3 DNA is TGTGCCAGCAGCTTAGATGGGTCAGGGGTCCAGTACTTC. Its translation is CASSLDGSGVQYF.

In this sample, this clonotype turned up a few times. The J gene is TRBJ1-2, the V gene TRBV14, with D hard to call. CDR3 size: 11 residues. The V end was cut by 4 bases, the J end by 8 bases, with 8 bases between. The V gene's germline CDR1 is SGHDN and CDR2 FVKESK. CDR3 amino acids: CASSLGSGYTF. The CDR3 DNA is TGTGCCAGCAGCCTGGGGTCCGGCTACACCTTC.

This chain uses TRBV5-6 with TRBJ1-4, with a possible D match to TRBD1 (6 bases). CDR3 length equals 15 residues. Germline V gene data show CDR1 as SGHDT and CDR2 as YYEEEE. Trimming pared 3 bases from V and 12 bases from J, leaving 21 bases between. CDR3 nucleotide sequence: TGTGCCAGCAGCTCCCTTGGACAGACCCCTCCCGAACTGTTTTTT. This sequence encodes CASSSLGQTPPELFF.

This sequence joins TRBV5-1 and TRBJ2-5, with D possibly TRBD2 on 5 matching bases. V gave up 4 bases and J gave up 2 bases, with 15 bases separating them. CDR3 size: 15 residues. Germline V gene lookup returns CDR1 SGHRS and CDR2 YFSETQ. The chain's CDR3 is CASSPRLSSQETQYF. CDR3 in DNA: TGCGCCAGCAGCCCCCGACTATCAAGTCAAGAGACCCAGTACTTC.